This T cell receptor beta chain comes out of a study of spatial heterogeneity in lung cancer. Study details: The study consistently detected more beta-chain than alpha-chain sequences. As counted in raw reads, each unique TCR and UMI combination appeared more than ten times on average.

Time point in this sample: sample taken at primary tumor resection. Whole RNA was taken from tumor, nontumor lung or frozen PBMC; it was then sequenced unsorted. More than 70 TRACERx patients with early, untreated non-small cell lung cancer donated samples. In the case of this clonotype: The size of this beta chain means little, since it is a stray read in a library made for alpha chains.

The V gene end was trimmed by 9 bases and the J gene end by 2 bases; junction bases not matched to a gene: 9. Germline V gives CDR1 MDHEN, CDR2 SYDVKM. The CDR3 is 14 amino acids. In the library, each TCR cDNA molecule bore its own unique molecular identifier. Using its own MiXCR run on the 5' RACE reads, TCRdb lists one record per CDR3 protein. This table holds approximately 13,000 distinct CDR3 sequences, roughly 5% found once. This material consisted of lung tumor tissue, taken at surgery. The source is a human donor with early-stage non-small cell lung cancer. The gene calls are TRBV28 and TRBJ2-7, with 8 bases matching TRBD1. CDR3 nucleotide sequence: TGTGCCAGTTCGAGGACAGGGTATCCCTACGAGCAGTACTTC. It yields the protein CASSRTGYPYEQYF.